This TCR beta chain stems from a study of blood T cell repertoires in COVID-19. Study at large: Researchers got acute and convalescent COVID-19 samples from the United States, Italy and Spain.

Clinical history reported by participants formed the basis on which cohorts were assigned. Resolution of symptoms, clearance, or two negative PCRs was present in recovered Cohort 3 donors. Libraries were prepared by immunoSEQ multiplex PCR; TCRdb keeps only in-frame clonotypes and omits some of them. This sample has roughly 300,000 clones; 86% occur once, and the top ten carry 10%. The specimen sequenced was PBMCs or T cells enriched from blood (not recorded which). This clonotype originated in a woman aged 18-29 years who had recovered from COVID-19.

Written as DNA, the CDR3 is TGCGCCAGCAGCACGGACAGGGGGCCCGGCTACACCTTC. It translates to CASSTDRGPGYTF. This chain uses TRBV5-1 with TRBJ1-2; 11 bases line up with TRBD1. Per germline, CDR1 SGHRS and CDR2 YFSETQ. V was pared by 4 bases and J by 8 bases, with 4 bases of the junction left unmatched. The CDR3 consists of 13 residues.